A single T cell receptor (beta chain) is shown here with its context. This clonotype was observed many times. The specificity of this receptor is unknown. No qualities accompany the bases; no much larger clone lies one base away. Amplification of TCR beta CDR3 regions was carried out from RNA transcripts. A first-round RT-PCR of the TCR CDR3 used the HTBI primer set with the Qiagen OneStep RT-PCR kit. Libraries were constructed in a second round of multiplex PCR, after which size selection and purification were carried out. Sequencing of the libraries was done on an Illumina HiSeq2000 using paired-end 100 bp reads. The paper's data handling went like this. SOAPnuke was used to process the raw data, removing reads that contained adapters or uncalled bases, had a mean Phred below 15, or lacked an exact match to the constant primer or identifier. COPE v1.2.5 was used to merge high-quality paired reads, and clonotypes were defined as unique nucleotide sequences. MiTCR v1.1 was used to align the clonotypes against IMGT TRBV, TRBD and TRBJ reference segments. Analysis was restricted to V-J combinations with a frequency above 0.0001, which covered 99% to 99.2% of repertoires. The TCS score was defined as F50 (clonal expansion) divided by E x V (chaos), with BLOSUM62-based TCRdist calculated between CDR3 peptides within each V-J. Welch's t-statistics and random forest reduced roughly 500 V-J features to under 15, which were used in a naive Bayes classifier (R e1071). TCRdb redid the processing of the public reads, applying fastp at Q25 and MiXCR, and retained in-frame beta chains. One record per CDR3 amino acid sequence lists the most common genes and DNA. TCRdb assigned the V and J calls; the authors' analysis was not used. For this sample there are 270,000 or so distinct CDR3 sequences; around 15% appear just once. Around 31% of the sample is taken by the ten largest.

Hyperthyroidism patients were newly diagnosed, with disease duration under 2 months, and aged 18 to 65 years. Exclusion was applied to patients with uncontrolled infections, other autoimmune diseases, pregnancy or lactation. Clinical symptoms, serum thyroxine and TRAb, thyroid ultrasound, and orbital computed tomography formed the basis for the diagnoses. For progressor patients, blood was drawn at the first diagnosis of hyperthyroidism, before any ophthalmopathy symptoms had appeared. PBMCs were separated from approximately 9.9 ml of fresh peripheral blood using Ficoll-Paque density gradient centrifugation. Progressor patients were defined as those initially diagnosed with Graves' hyperthyroidism in whom ophthalmopathy developed during follow-up. Total RNA was extracted with Trizol reagent, and quality was checked on an Agilent 2100 Bioanalyzer. Trimming leaves V shorter by 6 bases and J shorter by 4 bases, with the junction holding 3 bases beyond the gene matches. CDR1 and CDR2 (MDHEN, SYDVKM) derive from the germline V gene. The CDR3 measures 13 amino acids from cysteine to phenylalanine. CDR3 DNA only is kept here, 39 bases in frame from base 1.

These data belong to a study of T cells in Graves' hyperthyroidism and ophthalmopathy (dated by TCRdb to about 2019). Describing the broader study: Peripheral blood samples were taken at the time of initial diagnosis, prior to any treatment. After blood sampling, hyperthyroidism patients were treated with methimazole at a starting dose of 30 mg daily, and ophthalmopathy patients were treated with high-dose intravenous methylprednisolone. In addition, the study compared T-cell repertoires in thyroid tissue and in blood from 6 or 7 Graves' hyperthyroidism patients. Whether ophthalmopathy could be predicted prospectively was tested in an independent validation cohort made up of some 20 hyperthyroidism patients plus 17 patients who later progressed to ophthalmopathy. The 85 to 100 discovery patients were divided at random into training and test sets in a 7:3 ratio. A discovery cohort of roughly 100 patients, approximately 45 with Graves' ophthalmopathy and under 60 with stable Graves' hyperthyroidism, was used to find distinguishing TCR V-J signatures. The paper describes TCR Vbeta CDR3 sequencing of about 140 peripheral blood samples, made up of approximately 40 ophthalmopathy patients, around 78 hyperthyroidism patients and around 17 progressor patients. What the work shows at the level of the full study, not this receptor alone: In validation, the model predicted progression to ophthalmopathy with approximately 70% sensitivity and around 72% specificity, a median of around 6.6 months before onset. Ophthalmopathy was separated from stable hyperthyroidism by a 13 V-J signature model, with around 90% sensitivity and roughly 81% specificity obtained in cross-validation and 80%/75% obtained in testing. Sample size was not statistically predetermined, and investigators were not blinded to group allocation. Most expanded thyroid clonotypes (frequency above 0.001) were also found in blood, which suggests that blood repertoires may mirror thyroid immune responses.

Source material: blood. This clonotype was sampled from a woman between 45 and 60 years old with Graves' hyperthyroidism that later progressed to Graves' ophthalmopathy. The rearrangement combines TRBV28 with TRBJ1-1; a stretch of 9 junction bases matches TRBD1. The nucleotide sequence reads TGTGCCAGCAGGGACAGGGGAAGCACTGAAGCTTTCTTT. Its protein product is CASRDRGSTEAFF.